Listed below are T cell receptor beta chains from one sample, sequenced in a study of cytomegalovirus exposure and HLA in healthy donors. The method was immunoSEQ multiplex PCR; TCRdb's version includes in-frame clones alone and lacks a portion of them. Found here are 120,000 to 150,000 clones, more than 65% of them singletons; the top ten hold approximately 1.6%. Material: PBMCs. Receptors were obtained from a woman aged 25 to 39 in good health and CMV-seronegative. The CDR3 runs from the conserved cysteine through the conserved F or W. A D gene is named only where the DNA matches it firmly. Clone size is given for some rows only: seen once, a few or many times, or a class if the clone is expanded.

V gene	D gene	clone size	J gene	CDR3 DNA	CDR3 protein
TRBV4-2	NA	few	TRBJ2-3	TGTGCCAGCAGCCAAGATCTTACTAGCACAGATACGCAGTATTTT	CASSQDLTSTDTQYF
TRBV7-3	NA	NA	TRBJ1-4	TGTGCCAGCAGCTTAGCAGCAGGGGATAGAAAACTGTTTTTT	CASSLAAGDRKLFF
TRBV30	NA	few	TRBJ2-1	TGTGCCTGGAGTGTAGTATCCACTGAGATTTACAATGAGCAGTTCTTC	CAWSVVSTEIYNEQFF
TRBV7-9	NA	NA	TRBJ1-1	TGTGCCAGCAGTCCCCGTATGAACACTGAAGCTTTCTTT	CASSPRMNTEAFF
TRBV28	TRBD1	NA	TRBJ1-6	TGTGCCAGCAGTCGCGACAGGGCCTCGAGGGCACCCCTCCACTTT	CASSRDRASRAPLHF
TRBV6-6	NA	NA	TRBJ2-7	TGTGCCAGCAGTCCTAGACAGGTCTCCTACGAGCAGTACTTC	CASSPRQVSYEQYF
TRBV4-2	NA	NA	TRBJ1-2	TGTGCCAGCAGCCAAGCTATAGGGCAGGCTCCGGGGTATGGCTACACCTTC	CASSQAIGQAPGYGYTF
TRBV6-6	NA	NA	TRBJ2-3	TGTGCCAGCAGTCAAGACATAGACACAGATACGCAGTATTTT	CASSQDIDTDTQYF
TRBV5-1	TRBD1	NA	TRBJ2-5	TGCGCCAGCAGCTTGGGACAGGGGGGAGAGACCCAGTACTTC	CASSLGQGGETQYF
TRBV21-1	NA	few	TRBJ2-7	TGTGCCAGCAGCAAAGGGCCAGCGGGAGGGTTAAAGACTAGCGAGCAGTACTTC	CASSKGPAGGLKTSEQYF
TRBV6-1	NA	NA	TRBJ2-1	TGTGCCAGCAGTGAACAGCCCGGGGGATACAATGAGCAGTTCTTC	CASSEQPGGYNEQFF
TRBV5-1	NA	few	TRBJ2-3	TGCGCCAGCAGCTTGGGTAGCCGAGCAGATACGCAGTATTTT	CASSLGSRADTQYF
TRBV27	NA	once	TRBJ1-6	TGTGCCAGCAGTTTATCGCAATCAACGGGGCCCCTCCACTTT	CASSLSQSTGPLHF
TRBV19	TRBD1	few	TRBJ1-5	TGTGCCAGTAGTTATGGGACAGGCAGTGAGCCCCAGCATTTT	CASSYGTGSEPQHF
TRBV19	NA	NA	TRBJ2-6	TGTGCCAGTAGTAGTGGACAAGAATCTGGGGCCAACGTCCTGACTTTC	CASSSGQESGANVLTF
TRBV5-1	NA	few	TRBJ2-3	TGCGCCAGCAGCTTGGCTCCCAGCACAGATACGCAGTATTTT	CASSLAPSTDTQYF
TRBV9	TRBD1	NA	TRBJ2-2	TGTGCCAGCAGCTCTAGGACAGGGAACGCCGGGGAGCTGTTTTTT	CASSSRTGNAGELFF
TRBV4-1	NA	NA	TRBJ1-5	TGCGCCAGCAGCCAAGATTTCGGGGGGCCTCAGCCCCAGCATTTT	CASSQDFGGPQPQHF
TRBV9	TRBD1	few	TRBJ1-1	TGTGCCAGCAGCGTAGGGGACAGGGGGCACACTGAAGCTTTCTTT	CASSVGDRGHTEAFF
TRBV19	TRBD1	NA	TRBJ1-3	TGTGCCAGTACCCATCGGACAGGGGGTATCTCTGGAAACACCATATATTTT	CASTHRTGGISGNTIYF
TRBV5-6	NA	NA	TRBJ2-2	TGTGCCAGCAGCTCTATTAGCGGAGCTGGGGGAGGCGACACCGGGGAGCTGTTTTTT	CASSSISGAGGGDTGELFF
TRBV27	NA	NA	TRBJ2-1	TGTGCCAGCAGTTTACAACCCTACCGTGACAATGAGCAGTTCTTC	CASSLQPYRDNEQFF
TRBV4-1	NA	NA	TRBJ1-1	TGCGCCAGCAGCCAAGATCTAGCAGAATTGGGCACTGAAGCTTTCTTT	CASSQDLAELGTEAFF
TRBV7-9	TRBD2	NA	TRBJ2-7	TGTTCCAGCAGCTTGACGAGGAGCGGGAACTCCTACGAGCAGTACTTC	CSSSLTRSGNSYEQYF
TRBV5-5	TRBD1	NA	TRBJ1-1	TGTGCCAGCAGCGATATCCCGGGACAGTTGGGGTGGAAGGCTGAAGCTTTCTTT	CASSDIPGQLGWKAEAFF
TRBV5-1	TRBD1	NA	TRBJ1-2	TGCGCCAGCAGCTTAGAGGGGGCTCTTATGGGCTACACCTTC	CASSLEGALMGYTF
TRBV18	TRBD1	NA	TRBJ1-2	TGTGCCAGCTCACCGGACAGGGGGCTTAATGGCTACACCTTC	CASSPDRGLNGYTF
TRBV7-2	TRBD2	NA	TRBJ2-1	TGTGCCAGCAGCTTCGGGACTAGCGGGAGCAATGAGCAGTTCTTC	CASSFGTSGSNEQFF
TRBV4-1	TRBD1	once	TRBJ2-3	TGCGCCAGCAGCCAAGACACAGGGGGCACAGATACGCAGTATTTT	CASSQDTGGTDTQYF
TRBV27	NA	NA	TRBJ1-5	TGTGCCAGCAGTTCGGTCGCAGGTGGGCAGCCCCAGCATTTT	CASSSVAGGQPQHF
TRBV7-9	NA	once	TRBJ2-1	TGTGCCAGCATTGGACTTAGCTCCTACAATGAGCAGTTCTTC	CASIGLSSYNEQFF
TRBV6-5	NA	NA	TRBJ2-3	TGTGCCAGCAGTTACGTGGGGGGAGTGGATACGCAGTATTTT	CASSYVGGVDTQYF
TRBV19	NA	NA	TRBJ2-2	TGTGCCAGTAGTATAAGCTTCGAGGGCGGGGAGCTGTTTTTT	CASSISFEGGELFF
TRBV7-2	NA	few	TRBJ2-1	TGTGCCAGCAGCCACCCACCCTGGCGGGGTCTGAGTGAGCAGTTCTTC	CASSHPPWRGLSEQFF
TRBV7-2	NA	NA	TRBJ1-2	TGTGCCAGCGGGGACTCCGGGACCCCGGGCTATGGCTACACCTTC	CASGDSGTPGYGYTF
TRBV9	TRBD1	NA	TRBJ2-3	TGTGCCAGCAGCGTAGAGGGGACAGGCGGGGATACGCAGTATTTT	CASSVEGTGGDTQYF
TRBV18	NA	NA	TRBJ1-3	TGTGCCAGCTCACCTTCACAGGGTTCCGTCCGAAACACCATATATTTT	CASSPSQGSVRNTIYF
TRBV28	NA	NA	TRBJ2-1	TGTGCCAGCAGTCCCCGGGTGGGGGGCTACAATGAGCAGTTCTTC	CASSPRVGGYNEQFF
TRBV7-3	NA	NA	TRBJ2-3	TGTGCCAGCAGCTTATTAGGGGGCACAGATACGCAGTATTTT	CASSLLGGTDTQYF
TRBV30	NA	NA	TRBJ2-7	TGTGCCTGGGGGCTGACCTACGAGCAGTACTTC	CAWGLTYEQYF
TRBV28	NA	few	TRBJ1-5	TGTGCCAGCAGTTCAAGCGGAGGGATCGGCGGCAATCAGCCCCAGCATTTT	CASSSSGGIGGNQPQHF
TRBV6-6	NA	NA	TRBJ1-5	TGTGCCACCCAGGCGGGCGCCCGTCAGCCCCAGCATTTT	CATQAGARQPQHF
TRBV7-9	NA	NA	TRBJ2-3	TGTGCCAGCAGCCGCCGGGAACCCGGCACAGATACGCAGTATTTT	CASSRREPGTDTQYF
TRBV5-4	NA	NA	TRBJ2-4	TGTGCCAGCAGCATAAGGACGGGGGAAATGGGCATTCAGTACTTC	CASSIRTGEMGIQYF
TRBV7-9	NA	NA	TRBJ2-7	TGTGCCAGCAGCTTAGCGGGGGGGCACGAGCAGTACTTC	CASSLAGGHEQYF
TRBV28	TRBD2	NA	TRBJ2-1	TGTGCCAGCAGTTCCCCCGGGAGCGGGGGGGGTGAGCAGTTCTTC	CASSSPGSGGGEQFF
TRBV30	NA	NA	TRBJ2-5	TGTGCCTGGAGTGGGCTGGGGGCAAAGACCCAGTACTTC	CAWSGLGAKTQYF
TRBV5-1	NA	NA	TRBJ2-7	TGCGCCAGCAGCCGCGACGGGGGCGAGCAGTACTTC	CASSRDGGEQYF
TRBV6-5	TRBD1	few	TRBJ1-2	TGTGCCAGCAGCCCCGGGACAGGGGGAAGGCTTGGCTACACCTTC	CASSPGTGGRLGYTF
TRBV4-2	NA	NA	TRBJ1-1	TGTGCCAGCAGCCCACACGGGATGAACACTGAAGCTTTCTTT	CASSPHGMNTEAFF
TRBV5-1	TRBD2	NA	TRBJ2-2	TGCGCCAGCAGCGAGATAGCGGGAGGGAACACCGGGGAGCTGTTTTTT	CASSEIAGGNTGELFF
TRBV28	NA	NA	TRBJ1-1	TGTGCCAGCAGTCACTTCGACAGAGACACTGAAGCTTTCTTT	CASSHFDRDTEAFF
TRBV7-9	TRBD1	NA	TRBJ1-1	TGTTCCAGCAGCCCGGGACAGGCGAACACTGAAGCTTTCTTT	CSSSPGQANTEAFF
TRBV7-9	TRBD1	few	TRBJ1-1	TGTGCCAGCAGCTTAGGGTTCAGGGACAGGGGGCGCGGGAACACTGAAGCTTTCTTT	CASSLGFRDRGRGNTEAFF